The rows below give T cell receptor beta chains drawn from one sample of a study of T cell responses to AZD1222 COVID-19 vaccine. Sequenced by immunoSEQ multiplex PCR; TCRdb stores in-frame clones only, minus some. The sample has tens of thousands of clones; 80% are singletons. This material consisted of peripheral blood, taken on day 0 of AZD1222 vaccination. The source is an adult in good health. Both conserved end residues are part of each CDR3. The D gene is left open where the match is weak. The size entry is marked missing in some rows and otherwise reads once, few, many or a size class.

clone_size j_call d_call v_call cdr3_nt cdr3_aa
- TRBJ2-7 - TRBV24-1 TGTGCCACCAGTGATACGCGGGCAATCGCGCAGTACTTC CATSDTRAIAQYF
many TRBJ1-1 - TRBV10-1 TGCGCCAGCAGCCGAAACATGAACACTGAAGCTTTCTTT CASSRNMNTEAFF
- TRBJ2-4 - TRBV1 TGCACCAGCAGCCGACCCGCGCGCCGACTAGGAGGCAAAAACATTCAGTACTTC CTSSRPARRLGGKNIQYF
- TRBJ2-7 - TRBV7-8 TGTGCCAGCAGTCTAACTGGAGGAACCAGGGAGAAGCAGTACTTC CASSLTGGTREKQYF
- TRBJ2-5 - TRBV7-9 TGTGCCAGCAGCTTAGTCAGGGAGACCCAGTACTTC CASSLVRETQYF
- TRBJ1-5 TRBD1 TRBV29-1 TGCAGCGTTGGGGGGACAGGGGGCGATGATAGCAATCAGCCCCAGCATTTT CSVGGTGGDDSNQPQHF
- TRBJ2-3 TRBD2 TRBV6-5 TGTGCCAGCAGTCCGGGACTAGTCGAGCAGTATTTT CASSPGLVEQYF
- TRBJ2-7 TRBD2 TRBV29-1 TGCAGCGTTGGACTGACTAGCGGGAGCTACGAGCAGTACTTC CSVGLTSGSYEQYF
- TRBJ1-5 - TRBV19 TGTGCCAGTAGTATGGGGCATAGCAATCAGCCCCAGCATTTT CASSMGHSNQPQHF
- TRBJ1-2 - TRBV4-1 TGCGCCAGCAGCCGACTATCCCGGGCTGACTATGGCTACACCTTC CASSRLSRADYGYTF
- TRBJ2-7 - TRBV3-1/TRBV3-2 TGTGCCAGCAGCCAAGGGGTGCGGGTCAGGGCCGACTCCTACGAGCAGTACTTC CASSQGVRVRADSYEQYF
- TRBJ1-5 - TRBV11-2 TGTGCCAGCAGCTTGTCGGGGAATCAGCCCCAGCATTTT CASSLSGNQPQHF
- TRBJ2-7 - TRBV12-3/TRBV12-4 TGTGCCAGCAGTTTTACTAGCTCCTACGAGCAGTACTTC CASSFTSSYEQYF
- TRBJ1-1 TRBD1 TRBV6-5 TGTGCCAGCAGTCCCGGGACAGGGAGCACTGAAGCTTTCTTT CASSPGTGSTEAFF
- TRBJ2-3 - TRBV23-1 TGCGCCAGCAGTCCCGAAAGATTCCGCACAGATACGCAGTATTTT CASSPERFRTDTQYF
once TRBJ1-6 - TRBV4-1 TGCGCCAGCAGCTCGGGACGGCTCGAGAGGTCACCCCTCCACTTT CASSSGRLERSPLHF
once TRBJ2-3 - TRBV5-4 TGTGCCAGCAGCCATGGAGGCACAGATACGCAGTATTTT CASSHGGTDTQYF
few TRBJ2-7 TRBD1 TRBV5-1 TGCGCCAGCAGCTTTAGGACAGGGGGCGGCGAGCAGTACTTC CASSFRTGGGEQYF
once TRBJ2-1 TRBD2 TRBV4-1 TGCGCCAGCAGTCGTGCAAGCGGGGGGTTCAATGAGCAGTTCTTC CASSRASGGFNEQFF
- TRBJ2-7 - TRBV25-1 TGTGCCGCCCAGGGGACCAGCTCCTACGAGCAGTACTTC CAAQGTSSYEQYF
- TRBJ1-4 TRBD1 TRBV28 TGTGCCAGCACTATGCCGCCCGGACAGGGGTTGGGAACGAATAGAAAACTGTTTTTT CASTMPPGQGLGTNRKLFF
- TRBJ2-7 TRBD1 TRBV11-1 TGTGCCAGCAGCCTGGACAGGGTGATTTTCTACGAGCAGTACTTC CASSLDRVIFYEQYF
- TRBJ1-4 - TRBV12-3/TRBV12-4 TGTGCCAGCAGCCACGAGGGGGGAAAACTGTTTTTT CASSHEGGKLFF
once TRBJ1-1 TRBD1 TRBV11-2 TGTGCCAGCAGCCTCACAGGGGAAACTGAAGCTTTCTTT CASSLTGETEAFF
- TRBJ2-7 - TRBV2 TGTGCCAGCAGGGTGGACAGTTCCTACGAGCAGTACTTC CASRVDSSYEQYF
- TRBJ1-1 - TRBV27 TGTGCCAGCAGTCCTCAGATGGGACTCCTGAACACTGAAGCTTTCTTT CASSPQMGLLNTEAFF
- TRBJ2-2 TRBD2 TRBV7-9 TGCGCCAGCAGACCGCGGACTAGCGGGGGGGCGAACACCGGGGAGCTGTTTTTT CASRPRTSGGANTGELFF
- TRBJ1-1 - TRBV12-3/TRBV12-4 TGTGCCAGCAGTAAGCAGGGTTACACTGAAGCTTTCTTT CASSKQGYTEAFF
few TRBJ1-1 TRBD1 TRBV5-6 TGTGCCAGCAGCTTCGAGGGGGCGCGAGGCACTGAAGCTTTCTTT CASSFEGARGTEAFF
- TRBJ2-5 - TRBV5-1 TGCGCCAGCAGCGCTAGCGGTTTGGGGGCGTTCGAGACCCAGTACTTC CASSASGLGAFETQYF
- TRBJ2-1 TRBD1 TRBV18 TGTGCCAGCTCACCCCAGGGGGCCGGATTGAACAATGAGCAGTTCTTC CASSPQGAGLNNEQFF
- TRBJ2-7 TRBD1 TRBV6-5 TGTGCCAGCATTTGGACAGGGGGATACTACGAGCAGTACTTC CASIWTGGYYEQYF